This T cell receptor (beta chain) originates from a study of T cells after yellow fever vaccination. Regarding the study as a whole: Few clonotypes appeared in both CD4 and CD8 compartments. Within FACS-sorted repertoires, abundant clonotypes contaminating from the bulk population could be present. The study found a weaker secondary response that peaked faster, day 5 versus 15. Post-booster repertoires again held most primary-vaccination clones (roughly 95% CD4, roughly 88% CD8).

This clonotype has more than one count but fewer than ten. Its target is not known. V gave up 1 base and J gave up 7 bases, with 14 bases separating them. The germline V gene encodes CDR1 SEHNR and CDR2 FQNEAQ (reference sequence). The CDR3 is 15 residues long. TCRdb re-called the 5' RACE reads through MiXCR, storing one row per CDR3 protein. Here the sample spans a few hundred thousand distinct CDR3 sequences, approximately 21% being singletons. The clonotype originates from a man aged 25 to 40 who received the YFV17D yellow fever vaccine. The chain links TRBV7-9 to TRBJ1-5; D not certain. The material was PBMCs, obtained 15 days after the yellow fever booster vaccination. The CDR3 nucleotides are TGTGCCAGCAGCTTAGAGGGCCAGGTGGGCCAGCCCCAGCATTTT. Translation: CASSLEGQVGQPQHF.